This T cell receptor (beta chain) originates from a study of somatic mutations in cytotoxic T cells in rheumatoid arthritis. Whole-study results and caveats: Expanded CD8+ clones had unknown antigen targets.

Here immunoSEQ multiplex PCR was the method, and the copy in TCRdb shows in-frame clones only, minus some. The table shows fewer than 15,000 clones, with around 70% occurring only once. This clone occurred a few times. Its antigen is undetermined. Germline CDR1 is LGHNA and CDR2 is YSLEER. V lost 3 bases to trimming and J lost 0 bases, with 12 bases between them. There are 17 residues in the CDR3. The chain employs TRBV4-3 and TRBJ1-6; D remains ambiguous. Material: CD8+ T cells sorted from blood. This sequence was found in an adult with rheumatoid arthritis. The CDR3 spells CASSHLGPSSYNSPLHF. CDR3 DNA sequence: TGCGCCAGCAGCCACCTAGGACCAAGCTCCTATAATTCACCCCTCCACTTT.